Below, 28 T cell receptor beta chains from the same sample are listed, as sequenced in a study of blood T cell repertoires in COVID-19. Libraries were prepared by immunoSEQ multiplex PCR; TCRdb keeps only in-frame clonotypes and omits some of them. The table lists a few hundred thousand clones, 75% to 90% of them singletons, with 7.5% to 10% in the top ten. Material: PBMCs or T cells enriched from blood (not recorded which). These receptors all stem from a man aged 40-55 years who had recovered from COVID-19.

This clone was observed a few times. The rearrangement joins TRBV7-8 to TRBJ1-2; 8 bases match TRBD1. Losses at the gene ends were 5 bases for V and 8 bases for J; bases not matched to a gene: 10. The CDR3 is 14 amino acids. Germline CDR1 is SGHVS and CDR2 is FQNEAQ. CDR3 bases: TGTGCCAGCAGCCCAACAGGGGGGCTTGGGGGCTACACCTTC. It codes for CASSPTGGLGGYTF.

The CDR3 DNA reads TGCGCCAGCAGTGACACGGTACGGCTAGCGGGTTACTACGAGCAGTACTTC. Translation gives CASSDTVRLAGYYEQYF. V and J are TRBV10-1 and TRBJ2-7, with 8 positions matching TRBD2. Losses at the gene ends were 3 bases for V and 3 bases for J; bases not matched to a gene: 13. Germline lookup yields CDR1 WNHNN and CDR2 SYGVQD (reference sequence). The length of the CDR3 is 17 residues.

This sequence joins TRBV7-9 and TRBJ2-1; TRBD2 agrees at 9 bases. The CDR3 loop spans 16 amino acids. With V trimmed by 4 bases and J by 4 bases, 8 bases remained unmatched. The germline CDR1 and CDR2 sequences are SEHNR and FQNEAQ (reference sequence). CDR3 nucleotide sequence: TGTGCCAGCAGCTCTACAGCGGGGGGCTATTACAATGAGCAGTTCTTC. It yields the protein CASSSTAGGYYNEQFF.

This clone was seen just once. This chain links TRBV18 with TRBJ1-1; no definite D call. Per germline, CDR1 KGHSH and CDR2 LQKENI. Trimming took off 3 bases at V and 1 base at J, with 15 bases between the two ends. The CDR3 consists of 16 residues. The CDR3 region is CASSPLSGIGNTEAFF. The CDR3 DNA is TGTGCCAGCTCACCTTTGTCGGGAATTGGGAACACTGAAGCTTTCTTT.

V and J are TRBV11-2 and TRBJ1-3, with 7 nucleotides matching TRBD1. Germline trimming cut 5 bases from V and 4 bases from J; bases unmatched to any gene: 11. The CDR3 is 16 amino acids. The germline gives CDR1 SGHAT, CDR2 FQNNGV. The DNA of the CDR3 is TGTGCCAGCAGCACCCCGGGCTCGGGACAGGGAAACACCATATATTTT. Protein: CASSTPGSGQGNTIYF.

The rearrangement joins TRBV19 to TRBJ1-2, with D uncertain. The V and J ends lost 5 bases and 2 bases respectively, with 9 bases between them. Per germline, CDR1 LNHDA and CDR2 SQIVND (reference sequence). The CDR3 contains 13 residues. DNA of the CDR3: TGTGCCAGTAGTTCTGACAAGAACTATGGCTACACCTTC. This gives the protein CASSSDKNYGYTF.

The V and J genes are TRBV7-2 and TRBJ2-7; D is undetermined. Germline V gene sequence: CDR1 SGHTA, CDR2 FQGNSA. V was trimmed by 2 bases and J by 0 bases, leaving 8 bases between them. The CDR3 is made up of 14 amino acids. The CDR3 bases are TGTGCCAGCAGCTTACAAGCCCTCTCCTACGAGCAGTACTTC. It is translated as CASSLQALSYEQYF.

In this sample, this clone turned up once. This rearrangement joins TRBV10-3 to TRBJ1-2, with D perhaps TRBD1 (6 bases). The V gene lost 1 base and the J gene lost 6 bases, with 9 bases spanning the gap. This CDR3 has 13 residues. The germline V gene has CDR1 ENHRY and CDR2 SYGVKD. As DNA, the CDR3 is TGTGCCATCAGTGAGTACAGGGCGGATGGCTACACCTTC. It translates to CAISEYRADGYTF.

The CDR3 bases are TGTGCCAGCAGTGAGCCCGGACTAGAAGGAAGTCAGCCCCAGCATTTT. This gives the protein CASSEPGLEGSQPQHF. The chain has TRBV2 and TRBJ1-5; no firm D call. Deletions cut 3 bases from V and 6 bases from J, with 18 bases between. The CDR3 extends over 16 amino acids. Germline values: CDR1 SNHLY, CDR2 FYNNEI.

The CDR3 here is CASSTRSEYEQYF. Here the CDR3 DNA reads TGTGCCAGCAGTACGAGGAGTGAGTACGAGCAGTACTTC. J is TRBJ2-7 and V is TRBV2, with D uncertain. CDR3 size: 13 residues. The germline gives CDR1 SNHLY, CDR2 FYNNEI. The V end lost 5 bases, the J end lost 4 bases, and 12 bases lay between the germline ends.

The CDR3: CASKQGLSSNSPLHF. CDR3 nucleotides: TGTGCCAGTAAGCAGGGATTATCGAGTAATTCACCCCTCCACTTT. The rearrangement uses TRBV19 and TRBJ1-6; D is possibly TRBD1 (5 bases). The CDR3 contains 15 residues. Germline CDR1 is LNHDA and CDR2 is SQIVND (reference sequence). The V gene lost 7 bases and the J gene lost 6 bases, with 16 bases spanning the gap.

CDR3 in amino acids: CSASRPGANYGYTF. Written as DNA, the CDR3 is TGCAGTGCTAGTAGGCCGGGAGCTAACTATGGCTACACCTTC. The chain combines TRBV20-1 with TRBJ1-2, with unresolved D. V was cut by 3 bases and J by 0 bases, with 11 bases left in between. Germline-derived CDR1 and CDR2 are DFQATT and SNEGSKA (reference sequence). The CDR3 runs 14 residues.

The V and J genes are TRBV4-2 and TRBJ2-1; TRBD2 matches 11 bases. This CDR3 spans 13 amino acids. Germline V CDR1 and CDR2: LGHNA, YNFKEQ. Trimming took 11 bases from V and 4 from J; bases not matched to a gene: 4. The CDR3 is CAAGTSGYNEQFF. In nucleotides, the CDR3 is TGTGCCGCCGGGACTAGCGGTTACAATGAGCAGTTCTTC.

This clone was recorded many times. The genes are TRBV7-2 and TRBJ2-3, with 8 nucleotides matching TRBD2. Germline V lookup: CDR1 SGHTA, CDR2 FQGNSA. CDR3 size: 15 residues. The V segment lost 2 bases and the J segment 1 base; nucleotides outside the gene matches: 2. This chain's CDR3 is CASSLTSGRTDTQYF. The CDR3 DNA is TGTGCCAGCAGCTTAACTAGCGGTCGCACAGATACGCAGTATTTT.

The chain employs TRBV29-1 and TRBJ1-1; 9 bases match TRBD1. With V trimmed by 7 bases and J by 4 bases, 7 bases remained unmatched. CDR1 SQVTM and CDR2 ANQGSEA come from the germline V gene. CDR3 length equals 13 residues. CDR3 nucleotide sequence: TGCAGCGGGACAGAACAGGGGGCCACTGAAGCTTTCTTT. This gives the protein CSGTEQGATEAFF.

This chain connects TRBV5-1 to TRBJ2-1, with TRBD1 identical over 7 bases. V lost 5 bases, J lost 8 bases, and 7 bases stayed unmatched. This CDR3 region has 13 residues. From germline, CDR1 is SGHRS and CDR2 YFSETQ. The DNA of the CDR3 is TGCGCCAGCAGTTATTACAGGGGCGATGAGCAGTTCTTC. It yields the protein CASSYYRGDEQFF. The full variable domain, with the rest looked up from reference TRBV5-1 and TRBJ2-1, is KAGVTQTPRYLIKTRGQQVTLSCSPISGHRSVSWYQQTPGQGLQFLFEYFSETQRNKGNFPGRFSGRQFSNSRSEMNVSTLELGDSALYLCASSYYRGDEQFFGPGTRLTVL.

V and J are TRBV5-1 and TRBJ1-3; the D gene is possibly TRBD1 (5 bases). Per germline, CDR1 SGHRS and CDR2 YFSETQ. V shed 0 bases and J shed 4 bases, with 14 bases lying between them. CDR3 length: 16 amino acids. This CDR3 reads CASSLESGRTGNTIYF. CDR3 coding DNA: TGCGCCAGCAGCTTGGAGTCAGGGAGGACAGGAAACACCATATATTTT.

The V gene is TRBV28, the J gene TRBJ2-2; TRBD2 might be the D (7 bases). This CDR3 is 17 amino acids long. The germline V gene has CDR1 MDHEN and CDR2 SYDVKM. The V gene lost 5 bases and the J gene lost 7 bases, with 23 bases spanning the gap. In DNA, the CDR3 is TGTGCCAGCAGTCCAACTTTCGGGGGGCCCAGGGGCGGGGAGCTGTTTTTT. Its protein is CASSPTFGGPRGGELFF.

This chain connects TRBV30 to TRBJ2-3, with D uncertain. This CDR3 contains 13 residues. CDR1 and CDR2 (germline): GTSNPN, SVGIG (reference sequence). V dropped 5 bases and J dropped 1 base, with 10 bases sitting between them. As DNA, the CDR3 is TGTGCCTGGTCGTTTGTTCGCACAGATACGCAGTATTTT. The encoded protein is CAWSFVRTDTQYF. The full variable domain, its missing parts supplied by reference TRBV30 and TRBJ2-3, is SQTIHQWPATLVQPVGSPLSLECTVEGTSNPNLYWYRQAAGRGLQLLFYSVGIGQISSEVPQNLSASRPQDRQFILSSKKLLLSDSGFYLCAWSFVRTDTQYFGPGTRLTVL.

The rearrangement joins TRBV6-5 to TRBJ2-1; 9 nucleotides match TRBD2. Germline CDR1 MNHEY, CDR2 SVGAGI. The length of the CDR3 is 11 residues. V gave up 6 bases and J gave up 15 bases; unmatched junction bases: 6. The CDR3 protein is CASRLAGDWFF. CDR3 DNA: TGTGCCAGCAGGTTAGCGGGAGATTGGTTCTTC.

The chain employs TRBV24-1 and TRBJ2-1, with a tentative D call TRBD2 (6 bases). Trimming stripped 5 bases from V and 0 bases from J, with 7 bases between. The germline V gene has CDR1 KGHDR and CDR2 SFDVKD. The CDR3 spans 14 residues. The CDR3 DNA follows: TGTGCCACCAGTGCCGGGGGCTCCTACAATGAGCAGTTCTTC. Protein product: CATSAGGSYNEQFF.

In its sample, this clone was seen once. One end of the junction is discordant with germline, which a read error may explain. The chain recombines TRBV11-1 with TRBJ2-1; 11 nucleotides agree with TRBD2. Germline V gene lookup returns CDR1 SGHAT and CDR2 FQDESV (reference sequence). The CDR3 spans 16 residues. For the CDR3, the DNA is TGTGCCAGCAGCCTAGCGGGGGGTTCCTCCTACAATGAGCAGTTCTTC. This codes for CASSLAGGSSYNEQFF.

V is TRBV7-9 and J is TRBJ1-5; maybe TRBD1 (5 bases). CDR1 SEHNR and CDR2 FQNEAQ come from the germline V gene (reference sequence). This CDR3 is built from 15 residues. V was shortened by 0 bases and J by 7 bases, with 13 bases between the two germline ends. The CDR3 loop is CASSLAGGIEQPQHF. The CDR3 DNA follows: TGTGCCAGCAGCTTAGCGGGGGGTATAGAACAGCCCCAGCATTTT. The whole variable domain, filled in from reference TRBV7-9 and TRBJ1-5, reads DTGVSQNPRHKITKRGQNVTFRCDPISEHNRLYWYRQTLGQGPEFLTYFQNEAQLEKSRLLSDRFSAERPKGSFSTLEIQRTEQGDSAMYLCASSLAGGIEQPQHFGDGTRLSIL.

The chain carries TRBV28 and TRBJ1-5; 11 bases fit TRBD1. The CDR3 has 15 amino acids. Germline V gives CDR1 MDHEN, CDR2 SYDVKM. V lost 6 bases and J lost 5; bases outside the gene matches: 6. The CDR3 DNA reads as TGTGCCAGCAGCCCAGGGACAGGGGGTGATCAGCCCCAGCATTTT. It codes for CASSPGTGGDQPQHF.

The chain has TRBV7-2 and TRBJ2-7; no clear D. The CDR3 is 14 amino acids. Germline-derived CDR1 and CDR2 are SGHTA and FQGNSA. Trimming took off 5 bases at V and 3 bases at J, with 14 bases between the two ends. CDR3 protein: CASSKDAASYEQYF. The CDR3 DNA sequence: TGTGCCAGCAGCAAAGACGCGGCGAGCTACGAGCAGTACTTC. The full variable domain, completed using reference TRBV7-2 and TRBJ2-7, is GAGVSQSPSNKVTEKGKDVELRCDPISGHTALYWYRQSLGQGLEFLIYFQGNSAPDKSGLPSDRFSAERTGGSVSTLTIQRTQQEDSAVYLCASSKDAASYEQYFGPGTRLTVT.

This sequence joins TRBV3-1 (or the pseudogene TRBV3-2) and TRBJ1-6, with D unclear. CDR1 is LGHDT and CDR2 is YNNKEL in the germline V gene (reference sequence). CDR3 length: 15 amino acids. The V gene lost 3 bases and the J gene lost 9 bases, with 15 bases spanning the gap. In DNA, the CDR3 is TGTGCCAGCAGCCAGACATCCAAGGCGATTTCACCCCTCCACTTT. It specifies CASSQTSKAISPLHF.

The chain uses TRBV29-1 and TRBJ2-3; 9 nucleotides agree with TRBD1. Germline CDR1 is SQVTM and CDR2 is ANQGSEA. The CDR3 runs to 16 residues. J lost 5 bases, V lost 1 base, and 10 bases had no gene match. CDR3 nucleotides: TGCAGCGTTGAAGGCAATAGGGACAGGGTAGGAGATACGCAGTATTTT. Translating it yields CSVEGNRDRVGDTQYF.

The chain carries TRBV7-9 and TRBJ2-7; maybe TRBD1 (6 bases). V lost 2 bases and J lost 7, with 21 bases in between. The CDR3 is 16 amino acids. Germline CDR1 is SEHNR and CDR2 is FQNEAQ (reference sequence). Here the CDR3 reads CASSLHGGQTPTEQYF. The CDR3 region has the DNA TGTGCCAGCAGCTTACATGGTGGACAGACCCCCACGGAGCAGTACTTC.